This T cell receptor beta chain is drawn from a study of T cells in Graves' hyperthyroidism and ophthalmopathy. About the study: Once the initial diagnosis was made, peripheral blood was obtained before any treatment.

The sample holds a few counts of this clonotype. This CDR3 contains 15 residues. Looked up from germline, CDR1 is MNHEY and CDR2 is SVGAGI. V trimming: 2 bases; J trimming: 7 bases; junction bases outside the gene matches: 7. Amplification of TCR beta CDR3 regions used RNA as the template. First-round RT-PCR targeting the TCR CDR3 was performed with the HTBI primer set. MiXCR was run by TCRdb on the multiplex PCR reads, yielding one entry per CDR3 protein. The data show 750,000 to 900,000 distinct CDR3 sequences, with about two fifths seen just once and approximately 10% held by the top ten. This sequence was found in a man between 18 and 29 years old with Graves' hyperthyroidism. Sequenced sample: blood. V gene TRBV6-5 combines with J gene TRBJ1-5, with 8 positions matching TRBD1. This chain's CDR3 is CASSYGQGADQPQHF. The CDR3 coding sequence is TGTGCCAGCAGTTACGGGCAGGGGGCAGACCAGCCCCAGCATTTT.